These 19 T cell receptor beta chains were sequenced from one sample in a study of cytomegalovirus exposure and HLA in healthy donors. 13 Jbeta primers and 60 Vbeta primers were used for the PCR. Sequenced by immunoSEQ multiplex PCR; TCRdb stores in-frame clones only, minus some. The table shows 200,000 or so clones, with around four fifths occurring only once. Specimen: PBMCs. These TCRs come from a boy aged 2 to 9 in good health and CMV-seronegative.

The rearrangement uses TRBV6-5 and TRBJ2-5; 7 bases map to TRBD2. V shed 2 bases and J 5 bases; nucleotides not matched to a gene: 5. The CDR3 totals 14 residues. Germline V lookup: CDR1 MNHEY, CDR2 SVGAGI. CDR3 loop: CASSYGGGGETQYF. The CDR3 bases are TGTGCCAGCAGTTACGGGGGGGGAGGTGAGACCCAGTACTTC.

The chain has TRBV30 and TRBJ1-2; 10 bases map to TRBD1. Trimming took 0 bases from V and 7 from J; bases not matched to a gene: 5. This CDR3 spans 14 amino acids. Germline-derived CDR1 and CDR2 are GTSNPN and SVGIG (reference sequence). The CDR3 DNA reads TGTGCCTGGAGTGTACTCCGGACAGGGGGTGGCTACACCTTC. Protein sequence: CAWSVLRTGGGYTF.

J is TRBJ2-1 and V is TRBV7-4; 12 positions agree with TRBD2. V shed 3 bases and J 3 bases; nucleotides not matched to a gene: 6. This CDR3 contains 17 residues. CDR1 and CDR2 from the germline V gene are SGHVT and SQSDAQ. The CDR3 sequence: CASSFSRLAGDYNEQFF. CDR3 bases: TGTGCCAGCAGCTTTTCAAGACTAGCGGGGGACTACAATGAGCAGTTCTTC.

The J gene is TRBJ1-5, the V gene TRBV27; D is unclear. The CDR3 contains 16 residues. The V end was cut by 0 bases, the J end by 7 bases, with 16 bases between. The germline V gene has CDR1 MNHEY and CDR2 SMNVEV (reference sequence). As DNA, the CDR3 is TGTGCCAGCAGTTTATCACACTCAACTGCGGGGCAGCCCCAGCATTTT. It codes for CASSLSHSTAGQPQHF.

The rearrangement uses TRBV11-3 and TRBJ2-7, with 7 bases fitting TRBD1. Trimming removed 0 bases from V and 4 bases from J; junction bases left unmatched: 15. This CDR3 spans 18 amino acids. From germline, CDR1 is SGHNT and CDR2 YENEEA. This chain's CDR3 is CASSLDGRLTGNGYEQYF. The CDR3 DNA follows: TGTGCCAGCAGCTTAGATGGCCGCCTGACAGGGAATGGGTACGAGCAGTACTTC. The entire variable domain, with the rest obtained from reference TRBV11-3 and TRBJ2-7, is as follows: EAGVVQSPRYKIIEKKQPVAFWCNPISGHNTLYWYLQNLGQGPELLIRYENEEAVDDSQLPKDRFSAERLKGVDSTLKIQPAELGDSAVYLCASSLDGRLTGNGYEQYFGPGTRLTVT.

The rearrangement links TRBV25-1 to TRBJ1-1; D unclear. The CDR3 is 13 residues long. Germline V lookup: CDR1 MGHDK, CDR2 SYGVNS. Trimming took 4 bases from V and 3 from J, leaving 9 bases between them. The CDR3 spells CASSGRTDTEAFF. For the CDR3, the DNA is TGTGCCAGCAGTGGGAGGACGGACACTGAAGCTTTCTTT.

This chain uses TRBV27 with TRBJ1-1, with TRBD1 matching 8 bases. Germline V lookup: CDR1 MNHEY, CDR2 SMNVEV (reference sequence). V lost 6 bases to trimming and J lost 8 bases; unmatched junction nucleotides: 5. This CDR3 spans 12 amino acids. The DNA for the CDR3 is TGTGCCAGCAGGCAGAGGACAGGGGAAGCTTTCTTT. Translating gives CASRQRTGEAFF.

The table lists this clone with a count of one. V is TRBV6-5 and J is TRBJ2-7, with D perhaps TRBD2 (5 bases). The CDR3 contains 14 residues. Trimming shortened V by 5 bases and J by 2 bases, and 13 bases separated the two germline ends. CDR1 is MNHEY and CDR2 is SVGAGI in the germline V gene. CDR3 amino acids: CASSIWTGTYEQYF. The CDR3 coding sequence is TGTGCCAGCAGTATTTGGACGGGGACCTACGAGCAGTACTTC.

V and J are TRBV6-6 and TRBJ2-5; D possibly corresponds to TRBD2 (6 bases). The CDR3 sequence is 13 residues long. Trimming pared 8 bases from V and 1 base from J, leaving 11 bases between. Per the germline V gene, CDR1 is MNHNY and CDR2 is SVGAGI (reference sequence). CDR3 DNA: TGTGCCAGCCACCGGGGGATCCAAGAGACCCAGTACTTC. It encodes CASHRGIQETQYF.

V gene TRBV5-8 combines with J gene TRBJ1-4; TRBD1 might be the D (5 bases). The V end lost 4 bases, the J end lost 7 bases, and 20 bases lay between the germline ends. CDR1 is SGHTS, CDR2 YDEGEE, per germline. The CDR3 runs 16 residues. CDR3 DNA: TGTGCCAGCAGCCCCGGGGGGAGGAGTTTTATTGAAAAACTGTTTTTT. Encoded protein: CASSPGGRSFIEKLFF.

This chain links TRBV4-1 with TRBJ1-2, with a tentative D call TRBD1 (6 bases). CDR1 and CDR2 (germline): MGHRA, YSYEKL. Trimming took 8 bases from V and 5 from J, leaving 21 bases between them. The length of the CDR3 is 15 residues. CDR3 in DNA: TGCGCCAGCTACACCCCGGACAGAGGTAGTTATGGCTACACCTTC. This sequence encodes CASYTPDRGSYGYTF.

V and J are TRBV4-2 and TRBJ2-3; D gene ambiguous. The V end was cut by 3 bases, the J end by 6 bases, with 19 bases between. The CDR3 runs to 16 residues. Germline values: CDR1 LGHNA, CDR2 YNFKEQ. CDR3 region: CASSQTGSLDGDTQYF. For the CDR3, the DNA is TGTGCCAGCAGCCAGACCGGGTCCCTAGACGGGGATACGCAGTATTTT.

J is TRBJ2-2 and V is TRBV13; 7 bases line up with TRBD2. Losses at the gene ends were 5 bases for V and 6 bases for J; bases not matched to a gene: 6. The CDR3 is 14 residues long. Germline V CDR1 and CDR2: PRHDT, FYEKMQ (reference sequence). CDR3 region: CASSLGLGAGELFF. CDR3 in DNA: TGTGCCAGCAGCCTCGGACTAGGTGCCGGGGAGCTGTTTTTT.

In nucleotides, the CDR3 is TGTGCCAGCAGGGACAGATCTTTGCAGCCCCAGCATTTT. Its translation: CASRDRSLQPQHF. The chain couples TRBV6-1 to TRBJ1-5; D perhaps matches TRBD1 (6 bases). CDR1 and CDR2 from the germline V gene are MNHNS and SASEGT. This CDR3 is 13 amino acids long. V lost 6 bases and J lost 7, with 13 bases in between.

In this sample, this clone turned up once. The genes are TRBV6-5 and TRBJ2-3; the D is unclear. The ends were cut back, 6 bases at V and 5 bases at J, with 15 bases in the middle. Germline CDR1 and CDR2: MNHEY and SVGAGI. The CDR3 sequence is 14 residues long. The CDR3: CASRKEDPGDTQYF. The DNA for the CDR3 is TGTGCCAGCAGAAAAGAAGACCCGGGAGATACGCAGTATTTT.

The sample holds a few counts of this clone. This chain joins TRBV5-6 and TRBJ1-5; tentative D call: TRBD1 (5 bases). The length of the CDR3 is 14 residues. Germline values: CDR1 SGHDT, CDR2 YYEEEE. V was trimmed by 3 bases and J by 7 bases, leaving 14 bases between them. The CDR3: CASSWGVGEQPQHF. The DNA for the CDR3 is TGTGCCAGCAGCTGGGGGGTGGGGGAACAGCCCCAGCATTTT.

This clone occurred once. V and J are TRBV25-1 and TRBJ2-5, with 8 bases that match TRBD2. V shed 0 bases, J shed 4 bases, and the junction held 4 bases outside the gene matches. The CDR3 spans 15 residues. Germline V gene data show CDR1 as MGHDK and CDR2 as SYGVNS. The CDR3 DNA is TGTGCCAGCAGTGAATACGGGGGGGCCGGAGAGACCCAGTACTTC. Translation gives CASSEYGGAGETQYF.

This chain joins TRBV5-6 and TRBJ1-2, with 9 bases matching TRBD1. J gave up 0 bases and V 0 bases, and 6 bases lay outside the gene matches. CDR3 size: 17 residues. Germline V CDR1 and CDR2: SGHDT, YYEEEE. The CDR3, as DNA: TGTGCCAGCAGCTTGGGTATAACAGGGGGCGCTAACTATGGCTACACCTTC. It codes for CASSLGITGGANYGYTF.

A single count supports this clone. V gene TRBV30 combines with J gene TRBJ1-2; the match to TRBD1 covers 8 bases. This CDR3 is built from 13 residues. Germline loops: CDR1 GTSNPN, CDR2 SVGIG (reference sequence). The ends lost 0 bases at V and 8 bases at J; junction bases unmatched: 5. Written as DNA, the CDR3 is TGTGCCTGGAGTGTCCCCAGGGGGCGCGGCTACACCTTC. This sequence encodes CAWSVPRGRGYTF.